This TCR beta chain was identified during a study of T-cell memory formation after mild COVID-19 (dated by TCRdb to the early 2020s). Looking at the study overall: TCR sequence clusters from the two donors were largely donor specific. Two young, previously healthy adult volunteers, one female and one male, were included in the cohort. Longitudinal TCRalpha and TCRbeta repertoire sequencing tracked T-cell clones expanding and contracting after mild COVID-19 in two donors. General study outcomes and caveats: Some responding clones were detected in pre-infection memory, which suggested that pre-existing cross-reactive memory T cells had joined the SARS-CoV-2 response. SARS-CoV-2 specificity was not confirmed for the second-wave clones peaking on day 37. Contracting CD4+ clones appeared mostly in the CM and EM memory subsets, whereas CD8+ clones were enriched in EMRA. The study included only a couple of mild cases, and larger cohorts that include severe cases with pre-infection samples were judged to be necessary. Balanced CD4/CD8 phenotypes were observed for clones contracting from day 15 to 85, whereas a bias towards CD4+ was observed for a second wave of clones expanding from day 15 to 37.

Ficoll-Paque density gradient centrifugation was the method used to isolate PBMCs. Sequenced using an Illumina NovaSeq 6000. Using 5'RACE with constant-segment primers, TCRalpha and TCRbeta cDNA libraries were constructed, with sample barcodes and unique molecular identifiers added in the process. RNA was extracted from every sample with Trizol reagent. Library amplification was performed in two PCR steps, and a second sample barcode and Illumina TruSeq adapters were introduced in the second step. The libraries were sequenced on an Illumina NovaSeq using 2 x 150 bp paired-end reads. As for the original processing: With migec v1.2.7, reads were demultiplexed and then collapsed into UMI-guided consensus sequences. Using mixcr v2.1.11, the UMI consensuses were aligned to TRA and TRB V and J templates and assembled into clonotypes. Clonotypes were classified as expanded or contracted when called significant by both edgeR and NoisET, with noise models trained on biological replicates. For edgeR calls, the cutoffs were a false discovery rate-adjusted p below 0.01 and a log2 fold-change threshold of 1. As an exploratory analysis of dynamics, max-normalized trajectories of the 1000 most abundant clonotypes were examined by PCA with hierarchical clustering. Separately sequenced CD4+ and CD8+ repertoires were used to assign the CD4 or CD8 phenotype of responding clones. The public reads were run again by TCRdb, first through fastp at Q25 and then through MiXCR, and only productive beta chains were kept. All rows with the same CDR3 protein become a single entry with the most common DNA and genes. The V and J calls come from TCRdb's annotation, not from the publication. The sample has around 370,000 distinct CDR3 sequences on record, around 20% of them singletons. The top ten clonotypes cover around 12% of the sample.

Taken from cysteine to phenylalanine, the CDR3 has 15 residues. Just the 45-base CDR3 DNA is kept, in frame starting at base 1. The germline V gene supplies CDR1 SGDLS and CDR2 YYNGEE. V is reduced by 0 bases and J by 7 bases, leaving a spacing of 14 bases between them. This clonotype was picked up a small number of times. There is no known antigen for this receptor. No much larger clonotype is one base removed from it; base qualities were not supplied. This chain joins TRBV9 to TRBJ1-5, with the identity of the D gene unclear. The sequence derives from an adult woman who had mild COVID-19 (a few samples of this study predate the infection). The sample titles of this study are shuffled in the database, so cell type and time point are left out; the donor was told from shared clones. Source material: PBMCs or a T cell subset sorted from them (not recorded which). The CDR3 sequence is CASSVAAGSGQPQHF. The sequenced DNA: TGTGCCAGCAGCGTAGCAGCAGGCTCGGGGCAGCCCCAGCATTTT.